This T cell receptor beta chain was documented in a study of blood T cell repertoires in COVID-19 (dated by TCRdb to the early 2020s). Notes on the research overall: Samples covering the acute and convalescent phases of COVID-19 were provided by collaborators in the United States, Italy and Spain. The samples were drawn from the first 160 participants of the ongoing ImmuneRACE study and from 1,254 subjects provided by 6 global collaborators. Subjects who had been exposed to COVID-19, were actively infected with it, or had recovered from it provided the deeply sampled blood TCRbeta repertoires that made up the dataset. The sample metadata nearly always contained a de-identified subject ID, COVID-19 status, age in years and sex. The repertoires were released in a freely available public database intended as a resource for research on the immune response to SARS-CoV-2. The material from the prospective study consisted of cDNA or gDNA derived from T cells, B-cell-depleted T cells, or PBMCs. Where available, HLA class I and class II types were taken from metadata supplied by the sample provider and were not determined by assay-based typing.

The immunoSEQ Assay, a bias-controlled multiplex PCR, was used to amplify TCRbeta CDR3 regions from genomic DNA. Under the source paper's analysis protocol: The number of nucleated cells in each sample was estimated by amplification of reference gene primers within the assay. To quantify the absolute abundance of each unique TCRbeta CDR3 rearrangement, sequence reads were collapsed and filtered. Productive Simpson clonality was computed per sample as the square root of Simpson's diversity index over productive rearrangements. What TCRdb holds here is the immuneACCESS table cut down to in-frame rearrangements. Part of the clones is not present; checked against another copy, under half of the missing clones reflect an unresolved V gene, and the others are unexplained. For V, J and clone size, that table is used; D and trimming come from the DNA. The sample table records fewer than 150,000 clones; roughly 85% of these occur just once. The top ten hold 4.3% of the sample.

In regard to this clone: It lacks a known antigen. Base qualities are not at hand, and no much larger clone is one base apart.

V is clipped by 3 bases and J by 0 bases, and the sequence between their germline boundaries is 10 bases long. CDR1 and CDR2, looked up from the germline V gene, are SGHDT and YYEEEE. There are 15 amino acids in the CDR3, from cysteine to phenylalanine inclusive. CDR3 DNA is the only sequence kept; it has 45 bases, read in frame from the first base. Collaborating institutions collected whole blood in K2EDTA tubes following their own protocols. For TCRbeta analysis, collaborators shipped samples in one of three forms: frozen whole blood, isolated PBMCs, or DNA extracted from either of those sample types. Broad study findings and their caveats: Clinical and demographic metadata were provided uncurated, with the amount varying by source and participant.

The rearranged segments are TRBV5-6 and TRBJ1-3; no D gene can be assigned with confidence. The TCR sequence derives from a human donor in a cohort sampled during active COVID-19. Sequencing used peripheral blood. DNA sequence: TGTGCCAGCAGCTACAGTTTCAGCTCTGGAAACACCATATATTTT. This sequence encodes CASSYSFSSGNTIYF.